A single sample gave rise to the 16 T cell receptor beta chains below, sequenced in a study of metastatic and nonmetastatic thyroid tumors. The entire patient cohort was treatment-naive prior to thyroid surgery. TCRdb re-processed the PCR reads through MiXCR. The sample has some 50,000 clones; over 20% are singletons. Sample: blood. All receptors derive from a male donor with papillary thyroid cancer or a benign thyroid nodule (not recorded which). Some clones in this sample may be carry-over from other donors' samples.

This clone was picked up many times. This chain uses TRBV10-3 with TRBJ1-1; 7 bases line up with TRBD1. Germline V CDR1 and CDR2: ENHRY, SYGVKD. J gave up 0 bases and V 6 bases, and 4 bases lay outside the gene matches. This CDR3 region has 14 residues. For the CDR3, the DNA is TGTGCCATCAGCCGGACAGGAGTGAACACTGAAGCTTTCTTT. Protein product: CAISRTGVNTEAFF.

This clone was found many times. The CDR3: CASSLETSGYGYTF. CDR3 nucleotide sequence: TGCGCCAGCAGCTTGGAGACTTCAGGCTATGGCTACACCTTC. V usage is TRBV5-1 and J usage is TRBJ1-2; D gene uncertain. Germline V gene data show CDR1 as SGHRS and CDR2 as YFSETQ. This CDR3 region has 14 residues. V shed 0 bases and J shed 4 bases, with 10 bases lying between them.

A few counts support this clone. This chain connects TRBV6-1 to TRBJ1-1; no clear D. Germline V CDR1 and CDR2: MNHNS, SASEGT. The CDR3 consists of 13 residues. Trimming took 5 bases from V and 0 from J, leaving 7 bases between them. The CDR3: CASSRSMNTEAFF. The CDR3 nucleotides read TGTGCCAGCAGTCGCTCTATGAACACTGAAGCTTTCTTT.

The gene calls are TRBV5-1 and TRBJ2-7; TRBD2 might be the D (6 bases). Germline CDR1 and CDR2: SGHRS and YFSETQ. Trimming took off 4 bases at V and 4 bases at J, with 21 bases between the two ends. The CDR3 is 16 amino acids. CDR3 sequence (DNA): TGCGCCAGCAGCCCTAGTAGCTGGAGGGCCACGTACGAGCAGTACTTC. It specifies CASSPSSWRATYEQYF.

This clone occurred many times. The chain recombines TRBV12-3 or TRBV12-4 with TRBJ2-7; TRBD2 matches at 7 bases. Trimming removed 4 bases from V and 3 bases from J; junction bases left unmatched: 6. The CDR3 runs to 14 residues. Here the CDR3 reads CASSWGGPNYEQYF. For the CDR3, the DNA is TGTGCCAGCAGTTGGGGGGGACCGAACTACGAGCAGTACTTC.

The chain has TRBV12-3 or TRBV12-4 and TRBJ2-2, with D unresolved. The CDR3 runs to 12 residues. Trimming took off 5 bases at V and 11 bases at J, with 12 bases between the two ends. This CDR3 reads CASSPSAVELFF. The CDR3 DNA reads as TGTGCCAGCAGTCCCTCCGCCGTTGAGCTGTTTTTT.

This clone came up many times. This rearrangement joins TRBV5-1 to TRBJ2-3, with TRBD1 identical over 7 bases. Germline CDR1 and CDR2: SGHRS and YFSETQ. V lost 2 bases, J lost 1 base, and 4 bases stayed unmatched. This CDR3 is built from 15 residues. The CDR3 DNA reads as TGCGCCAGCAGCTTCACAGGGGACGGCACAGATACGCAGTATTTT. Translation gives CASSFTGDGTDTQYF.

This clone was seen more than once but under ten times. At one boundary the junction diverges from the germline segment, which might be a read error. This chain links TRBV28 with TRBJ2-2; a weak D match, TRBD2 (6 bases). The CDR3 has 17 residues. Germline loops: CDR1 MDHEN, CDR2 SYDVKM. In DNA form, the CDR3 reads TGTGCCAGCATGGGGTCCTCCGGGGGTTCGAACACCGGTGAGCTGTTTTTT. Translation gives CASMGSSGGSNTGELFF.

This clone occurred many times. This chain links TRBV6-1 with TRBJ1-1; 9 nucleotides agree with TRBD1. From germline, CDR1 is MNHNS and CDR2 SASEGT. The CDR3 spans 15 residues. V was clipped by 6 bases and J by 1 base; unmatched bases: 6. CDR3 sequence reads: CASRPWTGANTEAFF. The CDR3 bases are TGTGCCAGCAGGCCCTGGACAGGGGCGAACACTGAAGCTTTCTTT.

This clone was seen at least ten times. V is TRBV15 and J is TRBJ2-3; D is unresolved. Trimming took off 5 bases at V and 6 bases at J, with 18 bases between the two ends. Per germline, CDR1 LNHNV and CDR2 YYDKDF (reference sequence). CDR3 length: 15 amino acids. The CDR3 DNA reads as TGTGCCACCAGCCCCCTGGGCCTAGTGCCCGATACGCAGTATTTT. Translation gives CATSPLGLVPDTQYF.

Details on this clone: A read error may explain this, as a much larger clone is one base away. The same CDR3 can be traced to other DNA sequences in this sample. This chain uses TRBV4-2 with TRBJ1-1, with 7 bases fitting TRBD1. CDR1 is LGHNA and CDR2 is YNFKEQ in the germline V gene. The V gene end was trimmed by 7 bases and the J gene end by 0 bases; junction bases not matched to a gene: 8. The CDR3 length is 15 residues. CDR3 DNA sequence: TGTGCCAGCACAAAAGGGGACAGCATGAACACTGAAGCTTTCTTT. This codes for CASTKGDSMNTEAFF.

This clone was seen more than once but under ten times. The V gene is TRBV27, the J gene TRBJ2-7; D remains unclear. This CDR3 comprises 15 residues. Germline-derived CDR1 and CDR2 are MNHEY and SMNVEV (reference sequence). V lost 0 bases and J lost 4, with 13 bases in between. CDR3 amino acids: CASSLSGNRSYEQYF. The CDR3 nucleotides read TGTGCCAGCAGTTTATCTGGAAACCGCTCATACGAGCAGTACTTC.

The chain employs TRBV2 and TRBJ1-2; the D is unclear. The CDR3 is 14 amino acids. From germline, CDR1 is SNHLY and CDR2 FYNNEI. Trimming left V 6 bases short and J 4 bases short, with 15 bases between. This CDR3 reads CASRPSGLPYGYTF. For the CDR3, the DNA is TGTGCCAGCAGGCCGTCGGGCCTTCCCTATGGCTACACCTTC.

This chain links TRBV20-1 with TRBJ1-4, with 8 nucleotides matching TRBD1. The CDR3 totals 17 residues. V lost 0 bases to trimming and J lost 4 bases; unmatched junction nucleotides: 10. Germline-derived CDR1 and CDR2 are DFQATT and SNEGSKA (reference sequence). The CDR3, as DNA: TGCAGTGCTAGAGACGCACGACAGGGGACATATAATGAAAAACTGTTTTTT. Protein product: CSARDARQGTYNEKLFF.

This clone was counted only a few times. The chain uses TRBV5-1 and TRBJ2-5; TRBD1 agrees at 10 bases. V was pared by 1 base and J by 2 bases, with 2 bases of the junction left unmatched. Germline values: CDR1 SGHRS, CDR2 YFSETQ. The CDR3 consists of 15 residues. The CDR3 DNA sequence: TGCGCCAGCAGCTTGAGGACAGGGGGGCAAGAGACCCAGTACTTC. This encodes CASSLRTGGQETQYF.

V and J are TRBV20-1 and TRBJ2-3; 12 positions match TRBD2. The V and J ends lost 4 bases and 7 bases, in that order; junction bases with no gene match: 6. The germline gives CDR1 DFQATT, CDR2 SNEGSKA (reference sequence). The CDR3 has 14 residues. Here the CDR3 DNA reads TGCAGTGCTACTAGCGGGGGGGCCATAAATACGCAGTATTTT. As protein: CSATSGGAINTQYF.